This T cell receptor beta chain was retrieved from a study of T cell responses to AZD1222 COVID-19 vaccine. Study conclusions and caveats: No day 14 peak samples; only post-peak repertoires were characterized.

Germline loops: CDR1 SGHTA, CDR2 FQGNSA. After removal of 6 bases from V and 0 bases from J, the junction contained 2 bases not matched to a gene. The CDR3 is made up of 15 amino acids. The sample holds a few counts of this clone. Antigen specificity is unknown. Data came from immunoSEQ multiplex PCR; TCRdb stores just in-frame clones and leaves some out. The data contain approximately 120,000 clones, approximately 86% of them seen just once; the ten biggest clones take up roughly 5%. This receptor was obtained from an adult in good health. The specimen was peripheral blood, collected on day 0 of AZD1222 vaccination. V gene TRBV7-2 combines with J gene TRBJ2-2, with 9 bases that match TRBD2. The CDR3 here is CASRVAGANTGELFF. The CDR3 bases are TGTGCCAGCAGGGTAGCGGGGGCGAACACCGGGGAGCTGTTTTTT.